What follows is one TCR beta chain and its context. The antigen is undetermined. The data originate from a study of memory CD4+ T cells and cytomegalovirus serostatus. Study overall: This sample comes from healthy Belgian adults, roughly 9 CMV seropositive, 24 seronegative. Study-wide points: Suggested: most of the CMV-linked TCR signature lies in CD4+ memory cells. Each of approximately 73 CMV-associated TCRbeta sequences occurred in one to five individuals.

Single viable CD3+CD4+CD8-CD45RO+ cells were sorted as the memory CD4+ T cells. Serum IgG to CMV pp150, pp28, p38 and p52 defined serostatus. The germline V gene has CDR1 SGHRS and CDR2 YFSETQ. CDR3 size: 15 residues. Trimming removed 1 base at V and 2 bases at J, with 12 bases between. TCRdb's table, derived via immunoSEQ multiplex PCR, lists solely in-frame clones and lacks some. The table has 50,000 to 65,000 clones, roughly 80% seen once. The source of this sequence is an adult in good health and CMV-seronegative. The rearrangement links TRBV5-1 to TRBJ1-1; a possible D gene is TRBD1 (5 bases). Sequenced: memory CD4+ T cells from blood. CDR3 protein: CASSLQGGGNTEAFF. The CDR3 DNA reads as TGCGCCAGCAGCTTGCAGGGCGGGGGAAACACTGAAGCTTTCTTT.